Given below is one T cell receptor beta chain in context. What it recognizes is unknown. The data are from a study of monozygotic twins with cystic fibrosis. Only in-frame clones appear in the TCRdb table, and some are missing; sequencing was by immunoSEQ multiplex PCR. The sample has under 20,000 clones; about 90% are singletons. Study outcomes and limitations: Clonality was generally low (median roughly 0.01), higher in the most severe patients.

CDR3 length equals 13 residues. The V and J ends lost 7 bases and 0 bases respectively, with 10 bases between them. Per germline, CDR1 LGHNT and CDR2 FRNRAP. The sequence was obtained from a girl aged 2-9 years with cystic fibrosis. Sequenced input: blood. This chain uses TRBV12-5 with TRBJ2-7, with D tentatively TRBD1 (6 bases). CDR3 sequence (DNA): TGTGCTAGTGCCTGGACAGACTCCTACGAGCAGTACTTC. Encoded protein: CASAWTDSYEQYF.